The clone carrying this T cell receptor (beta chain) showed up just a few times. This record belongs to a study of technical replicates of blood from several donors. Libraries were prepared by immunoSEQ multiplex PCR; TCRdb keeps only in-frame clonotypes and omits some of them. The sample holds about 57,000 clones, 85% to 90% seen once. Germline loops: CDR1 MNHNS, CDR2 SASEGT. Trimming cost V 4 bases and J 0 bases, with 9 bases left between them. There are 15 residues in the CDR3. The TCR originated in a human donor in good health. Some clones in this sample may be carry-over from other donors' samples. The specimen was PBMCs. This chain connects TRBV6-1 to TRBJ2-2; D possibly corresponds to TRBD1 (6 bases). CDR3 loop: CASSGGTTNTGELFF. The DNA for the CDR3 is TGTGCCAGCAGTGGAGGGACAACGAACACCGGGGAGCTGTTTTTT.